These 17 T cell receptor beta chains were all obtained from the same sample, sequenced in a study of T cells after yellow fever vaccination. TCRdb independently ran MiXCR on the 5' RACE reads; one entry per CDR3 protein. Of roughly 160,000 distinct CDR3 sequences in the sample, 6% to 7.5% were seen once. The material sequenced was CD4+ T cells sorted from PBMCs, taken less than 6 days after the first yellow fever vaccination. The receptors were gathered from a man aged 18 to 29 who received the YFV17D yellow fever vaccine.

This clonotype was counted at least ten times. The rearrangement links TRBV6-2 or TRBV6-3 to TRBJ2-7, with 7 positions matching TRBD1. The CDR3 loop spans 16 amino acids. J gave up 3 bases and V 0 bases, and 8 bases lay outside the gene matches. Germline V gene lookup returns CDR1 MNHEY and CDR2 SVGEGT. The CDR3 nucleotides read TGTGCCAGCAGTTACTCATTGGACAGGCCACTCTACGAGCAGTACGTC. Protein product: CASSYSLDRPLYEQYV.

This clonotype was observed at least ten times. This CDR3 is CASSLMYRRRGRNTEAFF. CDR3 DNA: TGTGCCAGCAGCTTAATGTACAGGAGAAGGGGCAGGAACACTGAAGCTTTCTTT. The rearrangement links TRBV7-9 to TRBJ1-1; D possibly corresponds to TRBD1 (5 bases). CDR3 length: 18 residues. V lost 2 bases to trimming and J lost 1 base, with 20 bases between them. The V gene's germline CDR1 is SEHNR and CDR2 FQNEAQ (reference sequence).

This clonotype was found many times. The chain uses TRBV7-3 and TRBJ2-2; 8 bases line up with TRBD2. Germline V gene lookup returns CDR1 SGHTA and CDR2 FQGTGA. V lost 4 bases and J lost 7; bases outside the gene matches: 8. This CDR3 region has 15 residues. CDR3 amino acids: CASSSPGGPNGELFF. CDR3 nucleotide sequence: TGTGCCAGCAGCTCGCCGGGGGGGCCGAACGGGGAGCTGTTTTTT.

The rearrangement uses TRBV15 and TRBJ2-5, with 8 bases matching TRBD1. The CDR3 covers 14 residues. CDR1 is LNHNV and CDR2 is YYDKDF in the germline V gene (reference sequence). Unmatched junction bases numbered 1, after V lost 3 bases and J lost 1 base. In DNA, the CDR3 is TGTGCCACCAGCAGGGACAGGGTCCAAGAGACCCAGTACTTC. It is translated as CATSRDRVQETQYF.

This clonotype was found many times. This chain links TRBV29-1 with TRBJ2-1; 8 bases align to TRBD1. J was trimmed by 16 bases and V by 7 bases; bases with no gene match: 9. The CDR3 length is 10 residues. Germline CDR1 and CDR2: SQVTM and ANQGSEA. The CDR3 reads CSAARDRTFF. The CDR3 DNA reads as TGCAGCGCAGCCCGGGACAGGACTTTCTTC.

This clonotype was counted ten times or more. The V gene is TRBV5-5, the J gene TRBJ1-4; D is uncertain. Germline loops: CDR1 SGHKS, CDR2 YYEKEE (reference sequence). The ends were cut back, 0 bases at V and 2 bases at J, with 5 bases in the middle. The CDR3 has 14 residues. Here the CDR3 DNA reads TGTGCCAGCAGCTTGGGAGCCACTAATGAAAAACTGTTTTTT. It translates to CASSLGATNEKLFF. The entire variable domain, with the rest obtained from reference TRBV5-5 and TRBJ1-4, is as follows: DAGVTQSPTHLIKTRGQQVTLRCSPISGHKSVSWYQQVLGQGPQFIFQYYEKEERGRGNFPDRFSARQFPNYSSELNVNALLLGDSALYLCASSLGATNEKLFFGSGTQLSVL.

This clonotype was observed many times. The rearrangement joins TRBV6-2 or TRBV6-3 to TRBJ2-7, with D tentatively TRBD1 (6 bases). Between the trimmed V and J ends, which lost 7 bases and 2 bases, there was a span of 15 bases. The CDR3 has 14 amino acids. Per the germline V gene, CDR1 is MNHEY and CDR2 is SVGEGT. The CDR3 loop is CASTTRGWTYEQYF. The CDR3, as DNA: TGTGCCAGCACCACGAGGGGGTGGACCTACGAGCAGTACTTC.

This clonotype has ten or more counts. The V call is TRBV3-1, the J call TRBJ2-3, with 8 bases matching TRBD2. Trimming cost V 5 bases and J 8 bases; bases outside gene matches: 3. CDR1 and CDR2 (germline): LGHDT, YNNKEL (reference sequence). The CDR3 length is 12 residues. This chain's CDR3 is CASSGLAGTQYF. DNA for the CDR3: TGTGCCAGCAGCGGTCTAGCGGGTACGCAGTATTTT.

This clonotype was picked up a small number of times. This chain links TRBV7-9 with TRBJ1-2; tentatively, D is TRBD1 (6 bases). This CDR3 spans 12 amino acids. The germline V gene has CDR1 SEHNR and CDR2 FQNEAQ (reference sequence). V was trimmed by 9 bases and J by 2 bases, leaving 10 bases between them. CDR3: CASLTGNYGYTF. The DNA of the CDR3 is TGTGCCAGTCTAACAGGGAACTATGGCTACACCTTC.

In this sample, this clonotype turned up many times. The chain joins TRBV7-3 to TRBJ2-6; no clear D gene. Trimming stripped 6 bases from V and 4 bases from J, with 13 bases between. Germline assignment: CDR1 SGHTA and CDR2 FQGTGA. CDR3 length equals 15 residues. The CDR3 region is CASRDGTAGANVLTF. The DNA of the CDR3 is TGTGCCAGCAGGGACGGTACTGCGGGGGCCAACGTCCTGACTTTC.

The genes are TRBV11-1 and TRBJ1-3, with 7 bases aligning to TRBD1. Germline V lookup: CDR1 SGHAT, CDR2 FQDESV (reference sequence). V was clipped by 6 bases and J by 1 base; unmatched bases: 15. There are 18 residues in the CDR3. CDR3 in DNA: TGTGCCAGCAGGATTGGGCAGGGACAGCCTTTTTCTGGAAACACCATATATTTT. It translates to CASRIGQGQPFSGNTIYF. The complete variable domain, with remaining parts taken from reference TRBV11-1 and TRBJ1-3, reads EAEVAQSPRYKITEKSQAVAFWCDPISGHATLYWYRQILGQGPELLVQFQDESVVDDSQLPKDRFSAERLKGVDSTLKIQPAELGDSAMYLCASRIGQGQPFSGNTIYFGEGSWLTVV.

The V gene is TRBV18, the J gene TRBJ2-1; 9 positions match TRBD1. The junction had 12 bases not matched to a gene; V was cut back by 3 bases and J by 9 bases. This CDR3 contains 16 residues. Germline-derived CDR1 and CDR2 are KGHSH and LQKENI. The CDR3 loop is CASSPPGQGSSSEQFF. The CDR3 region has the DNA TGTGCCAGCTCACCTCCGGGACAGGGTTCTTCTAGTGAGCAGTTCTTC. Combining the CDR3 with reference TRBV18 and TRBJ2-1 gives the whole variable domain NAGVMQNPRHLVRRRGQEARLRCSPMKGHSHVYWYRQLPEEGLKFMVYLQKENIIDESGMPKERFSAEFPKEGPSILRIQQVVRGDSAAYFCASSPPGQGSSSEQFFGPGTRLTVL.

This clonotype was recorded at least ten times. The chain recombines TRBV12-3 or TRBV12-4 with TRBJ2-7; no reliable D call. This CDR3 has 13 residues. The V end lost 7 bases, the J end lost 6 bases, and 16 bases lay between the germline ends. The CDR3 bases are TGTGCCAGCAAAATTCTAGGCCTGCCCGAGCAGTACTTC. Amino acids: CASKILGLPEQYF.

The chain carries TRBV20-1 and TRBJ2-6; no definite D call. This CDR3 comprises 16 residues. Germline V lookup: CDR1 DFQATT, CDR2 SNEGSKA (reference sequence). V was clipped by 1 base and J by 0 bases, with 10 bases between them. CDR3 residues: CSARGPWGSGANVLTF. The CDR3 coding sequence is TGCAGTGCTAGAGGACCGTGGGGCTCTGGGGCCAACGTCCTGACTTTC.

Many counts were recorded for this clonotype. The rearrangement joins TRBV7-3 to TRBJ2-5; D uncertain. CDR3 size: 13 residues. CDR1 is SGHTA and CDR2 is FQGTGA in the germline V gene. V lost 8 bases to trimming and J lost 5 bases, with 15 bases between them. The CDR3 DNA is TGTGCCAGCGGCGAGACGCAGCAGGAGACCCAGTACTTC. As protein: CASGETQQETQYF. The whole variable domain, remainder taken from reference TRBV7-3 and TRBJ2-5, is GAGVSQTPSNKVTEKGKYVELRCDPISGHTALYWYRQSLGQGPEFLIYFQGTGAADDSGLPNDRFFAVRPEGSVSTLKIQRTERGDSAVYLCASGETQQETQYFGPGTRLLVL.

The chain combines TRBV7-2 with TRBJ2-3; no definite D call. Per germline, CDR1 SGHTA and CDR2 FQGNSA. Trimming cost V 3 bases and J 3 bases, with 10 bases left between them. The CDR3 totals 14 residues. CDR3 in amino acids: CASSFSTSTDTQYF. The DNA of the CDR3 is TGTGCCAGCAGCTTTTCTACCAGTACAGATACGCAGTATTTT.

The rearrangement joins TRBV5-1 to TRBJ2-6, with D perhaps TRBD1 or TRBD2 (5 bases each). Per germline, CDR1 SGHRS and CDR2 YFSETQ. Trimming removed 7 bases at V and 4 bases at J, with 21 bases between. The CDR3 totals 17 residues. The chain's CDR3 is CASSREGTGSGANVLTF. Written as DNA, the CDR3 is TGCGCCAGCTCGCGTGAGGGGACGGGGTCAGGGGCCAACGTCCTGACTTTC.